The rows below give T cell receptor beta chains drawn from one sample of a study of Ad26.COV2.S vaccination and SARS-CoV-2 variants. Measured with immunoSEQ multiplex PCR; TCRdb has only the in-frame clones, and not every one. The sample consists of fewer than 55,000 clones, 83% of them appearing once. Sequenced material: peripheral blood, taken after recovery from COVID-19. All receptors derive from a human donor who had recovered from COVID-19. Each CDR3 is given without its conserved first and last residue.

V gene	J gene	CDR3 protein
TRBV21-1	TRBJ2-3	ASSLSGRNQDTQY
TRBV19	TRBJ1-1	ASSFTPNTEAF
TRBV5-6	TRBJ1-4	ASSPRGGFNEKLF
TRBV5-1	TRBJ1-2	ASSLASDSDGYT
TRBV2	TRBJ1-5	ASTRESNQPQH
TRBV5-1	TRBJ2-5	ASSLDGARGETQY
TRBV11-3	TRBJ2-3	ASSLQSTDTQY
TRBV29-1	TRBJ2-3	SVGQGGDTQY
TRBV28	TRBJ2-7	ASSGGGRSTEQY
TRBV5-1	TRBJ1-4	ASTPEATGVEKLF
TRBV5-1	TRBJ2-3	ASSLEVAITDTQY
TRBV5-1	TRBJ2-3	ASSFLSLAEDTQY
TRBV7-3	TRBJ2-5	ASSLRGTTYQETQY
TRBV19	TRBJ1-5	ATSGTGPNQPQH
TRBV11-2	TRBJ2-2	ASSRSGDTGELF
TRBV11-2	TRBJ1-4	ASSLNTGMRNEKLF
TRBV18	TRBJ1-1	ASSPVGTEAF
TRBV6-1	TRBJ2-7	ASSVVTGTGPYEQY
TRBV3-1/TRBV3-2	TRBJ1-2	ASSPGFNYGYT
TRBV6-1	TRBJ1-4	ASSENRGGHNEKLF
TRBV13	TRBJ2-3	ASSLRASGGRNTQY
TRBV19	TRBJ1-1	ASSPPTGMNTEAF
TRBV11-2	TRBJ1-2	ASSLGRYGTGTTYGYT
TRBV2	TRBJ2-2	ASGQGTGELF
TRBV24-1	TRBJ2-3	ATSDPTGTATDTQY
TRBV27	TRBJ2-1	ASSTGTGDV
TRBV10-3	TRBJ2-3	AISALGGGGTDTQY
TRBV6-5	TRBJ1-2	ASTRTTGAGGYT
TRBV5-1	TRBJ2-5	ASSLTLRETQY
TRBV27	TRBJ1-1	ASSPSLEGGRWGAF
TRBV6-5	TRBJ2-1	ASSYTGLSFDEQF
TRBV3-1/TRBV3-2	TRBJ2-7	ASSQDFGGSYEQY
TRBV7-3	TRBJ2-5	ASSLPGAGLVETQY
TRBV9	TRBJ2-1	ASSVTGGPSYNEQF
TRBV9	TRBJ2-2	ASSAREGRTGELF
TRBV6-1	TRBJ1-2	ASSEESFWAGIYGYT
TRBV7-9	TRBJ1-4	ASSLGTGWREKLF
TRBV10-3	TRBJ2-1	AISERGGVTQQF
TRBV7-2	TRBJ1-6	ASSPEVRGSYNSPLH
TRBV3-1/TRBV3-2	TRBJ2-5	ASSQEGDRGGETQY
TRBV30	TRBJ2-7	AWSVNFFDPRGEYYEQY
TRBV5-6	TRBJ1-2	ASSLRGGGYGYT
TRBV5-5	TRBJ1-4	ASSALVGTVNEKLF
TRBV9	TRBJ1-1	AGALTPNTEAF
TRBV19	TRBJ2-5	ASSILWGTQY
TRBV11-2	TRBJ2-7	ASSTRGYEQY
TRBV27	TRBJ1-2	ASSSSLGAGGGYT